This T cell receptor (beta chain) was profiled in a study of shared clonotypes between healthy human individuals. An approximately 200 ng quantity of DNA, roughly 29,000 T cell genomes, went into the sorted-subset replicate PCRs. The protocol was immunoSEQ multiplex PCR, while the TCRdb copy is restricted to in-frame clones and leaves out a portion. The table shows roughly 570,000 clones, with 95% to 98% occurring only once. Positively selected for CCR7, the CD45RO-negative cells used as naive CD8 cells excluded terminally differentiated effector memory CD45RA+ cells. CDR3 length: 16 residues. Germline CDR1 MGHRA, CDR2 YSYEKL. V lost 2 bases and J 0 bases, leaving 12 bases between the germline ends.

This TCR derives from a man aged 30-40 years in good health. V gene TRBV4-1 combines with J gene TRBJ2-3, with D possibly TRBD1 on 6 matching bases. Source material: naive CD8+ T cells sorted from blood. The DNA for the CDR3 is TGCGCCAGCAGCCAACGTGGACAGTCTAGCACAGATACGCAGTATTTT. It specifies CASSQRGQSSTDTQYF.